What follows describes a single T cell receptor beta chain. The assay was immunoSEQ multiplex PCR, and TCRdb's table has in-frame clones only and misses some. The sample lists 75,000 to 90,000 clones, 75% to 90% occurring once. The sample comes from a study of control samples from healthy donors and cancer patients. Specimen: PBMCs. The receptor comes from a woman aged 45-65 years with colorectal cancer.

This CDR3 is CASSLSGGYEQYV. CDR3 bases: TGTGCCAGCAGTTTAAGTGGAGGCTACGAGCAGTACGTC. The rearrangement uses TRBV6-5 and TRBJ2-7; TRBD2 might be the D (5 bases). Germline loops: CDR1 MNHEY, CDR2 SVGAGI. The CDR3 has 13 amino acids. Deletions cut 4 bases from V and 3 bases from J, with 10 bases between.